The rows below give T cell receptor beta chains drawn from one sample of a study of T-cell reconstitution after alpha-beta-depleted transplantation in children. MiXCR, run by TCRdb on the PCR reads, gives a single entry per CDR3 protein. The sample has about 610,000 distinct CDR3 sequences, over 9.5% seen once; the top ten hold less than 5%. The starting material was PBMCs from the stem cell graft donor, obtained from the stem cell graft. These receptors all come from a human donor who donated a stem cell graft to a child with acute myeloid leukemia. Each CDR3 is given without its conserved first and last residue. Part of the rows lack a size; the others show once, few, many or a class for expanded clones.

J,V,size,CDR3
TRBJ2-1,TRBV29-1,few,SVEDPFGTQQF
TRBJ2-3,TRBV30,few,AWTRDMTDTQY
TRBJ2-7,TRBV7-2,many,ASSLAFQSYEQY
TRBJ2-3,TRBV20-1,.,SPRRPGLAGGRNLMKGTDTQY
TRBJ1-2,TRBV4-3,many,ASSQVKGARYGYT
TRBJ2-7,TRBV29-1,.,SNQREGPKVGEQY
TRBJ2-7,TRBV7-2,many,ASSLATGSYEQY
TRBJ2-3,TRBV6-1,many,ASNPGHPGTDTQY
TRBJ1-5,TRBV7-2,many,ASRPPGARGQPQH
TRBJ2-7,TRBV11-2,.,ASSFLQGINSY
TRBJ2-7,TRBV29-1,many,SVDGGRKYEQY
TRBJ2-4,TRBV18,.,ASSPEEIAKNIQY
TRBJ2-5,TRBV12-3/TRBV12-4,few,ASSAKVETQY
TRBJ2-5,TRBV4-3,few,ASSQVRGPWETQY
TRBJ2-7,TRBV29-1,few,SAGGSGAYEQY
TRBJ2-7,TRBV9,many,ASSVGWGGSPREQY
TRBJ2-1,TRBV27,.,ASRLLGMGNEQF
TRBJ2-2,TRBV7-2,.,ASSMETGFLPGELF
TRBJ1-1,TRBV9,few,ASSVSQGMGTEAF
TRBJ1-1,TRBV19,few,ASRIGFRTGPTEAF
TRBJ2-1,TRBV12-3/TRBV12-4,.,ASSPLSGWFDNEQF
TRBJ1-5,TRBV20-1,few,SASPGESNQPQH
TRBJ2-5,TRBV12-3/TRBV12-4,few,ASSQGAQGVETQY
TRBJ2-5,TRBV5-1,many,ASSLGFQETQY
TRBJ2-7,TRBV9,many,ASSVDSGSSYEQY
TRBJ2-2,TRBV7-9,.,ASSLSRDSGELF
TRBJ1-2,TRBV28,.,ASSPGQARARGYT
TRBJ2-1,TRBV11-2,many,ASSKTGIDEQF
TRBJ2-7,TRBV29-1,few,SVEKTGPSSYEQY
TRBJ2-5,TRBV20-1,few,SAHPGVETQY
TRBJ2-3,TRBV29-1,many,SVEKGSTDTQY
TRBJ1-1,TRBV7-9,few,ASSFMSTGGSTEAF
TRBJ2-1,TRBV20-1,many,SARETTSGPYNEQF
TRBJ2-1,TRBV2,.,ASSIGGTGNNEQF
TRBJ1-1,TRBV7-6,.,ASSLFEQGNTEAF
TRBJ2-1,TRBV9,many,ASSPEASGRYEQF
TRBJ1-6,TRBV7-8,.,ASSEGQGIVTLH
TRBJ2-5,TRBV7-9,.,ASSLSRVEPQETQY
TRBJ2-5,TRBV29-1,few,SVAGLAGDETQY
TRBJ2-7,TRBV20-1,few,SAPLSVEQY
TRBJ1-3,TRBV28,few,ASSPSGSSGNTIY
TRBJ2-5,TRBV6-1,.,VSNLAGGMETQY
TRBJ2-7,TRBV20-1,many,SAITSYEQY